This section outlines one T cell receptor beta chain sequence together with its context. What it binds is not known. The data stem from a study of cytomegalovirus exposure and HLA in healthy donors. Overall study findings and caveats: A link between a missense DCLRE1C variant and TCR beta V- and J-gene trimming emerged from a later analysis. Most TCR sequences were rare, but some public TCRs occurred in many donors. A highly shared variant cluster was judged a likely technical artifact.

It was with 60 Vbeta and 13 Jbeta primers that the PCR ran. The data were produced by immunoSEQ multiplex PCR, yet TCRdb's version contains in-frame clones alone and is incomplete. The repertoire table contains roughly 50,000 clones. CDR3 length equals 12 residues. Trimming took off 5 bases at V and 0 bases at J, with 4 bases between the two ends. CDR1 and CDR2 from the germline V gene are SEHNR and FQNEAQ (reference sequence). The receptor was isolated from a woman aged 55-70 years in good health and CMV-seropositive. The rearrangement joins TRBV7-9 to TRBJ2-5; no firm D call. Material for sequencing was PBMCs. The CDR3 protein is CASSADQETQYF. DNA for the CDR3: TGTGCCAGCAGCGCAGACCAAGAGACCCAGTACTTC.